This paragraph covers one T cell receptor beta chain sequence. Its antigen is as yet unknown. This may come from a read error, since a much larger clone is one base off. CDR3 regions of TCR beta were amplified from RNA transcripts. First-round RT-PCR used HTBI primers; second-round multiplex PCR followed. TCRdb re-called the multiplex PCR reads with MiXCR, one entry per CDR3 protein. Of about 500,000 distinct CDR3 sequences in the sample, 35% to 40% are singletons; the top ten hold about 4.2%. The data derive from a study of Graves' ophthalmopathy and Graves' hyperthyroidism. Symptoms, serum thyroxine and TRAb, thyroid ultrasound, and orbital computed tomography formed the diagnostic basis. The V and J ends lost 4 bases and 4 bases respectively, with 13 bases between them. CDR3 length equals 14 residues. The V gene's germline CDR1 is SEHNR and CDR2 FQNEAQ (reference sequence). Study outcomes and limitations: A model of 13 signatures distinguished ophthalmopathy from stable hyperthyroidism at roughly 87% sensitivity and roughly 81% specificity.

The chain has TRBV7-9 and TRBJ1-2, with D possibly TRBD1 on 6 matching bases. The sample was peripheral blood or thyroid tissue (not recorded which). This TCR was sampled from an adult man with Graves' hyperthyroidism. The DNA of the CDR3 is TGTGCCAGCAGCTCGGGGGGCCTGGTCTATGGCTACACCTTC. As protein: CASSSGGLVYGYTF. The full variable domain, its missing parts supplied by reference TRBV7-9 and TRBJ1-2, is DTGVSQNPRHKITKRGQNVTFRCDPISEHNRLYWYRQTLGQGPEFLTYFQNEAQLEKSRLLSDRFSAERPKGSFSTLEIQRTEQGDSAMYLCASSSGGLVYGYTFGSGTRLTVV.